This TCR beta chain emerged from a study of identical twins. Study-wide results and limits: A lower insertion count was a feature of abundant cord blood beta clonotypes, with no such feature in memory repertoires.

Comments on this clonotype: Antigen unknown. A much larger clone sits a single nucleotide away, making a read error possible.

The CDR3 contains 13 residues. With V trimmed by 5 bases and J by 8 bases, 5 bases remained unmatched. Germline assignment: CDR1 SGHVS and CDR2 FNYEAQ. A single record per CDR3 protein comes from TCRdb applying MiXCR to the 5' RACE reads. Here the sample spans roughly 250,000 distinct CDR3 sequences, 7% to 8.5% being singletons. These data were also filed under a second study, of yellow fever vaccine responses in identical twins.

The sequenced sample was CD8+ T cells sorted from blood. The gene calls are TRBV7-6 and TRBJ2-1; TRBD2 aligns across 8 bases. This TCR was recovered from a woman between 18 and 30 years old in good health. The CDR3 region has the DNA TGTGCCAGCAGCCCAGCGGGGGAGTATGAGCAGTTCTTC. It encodes CASSPAGEYEQFF.